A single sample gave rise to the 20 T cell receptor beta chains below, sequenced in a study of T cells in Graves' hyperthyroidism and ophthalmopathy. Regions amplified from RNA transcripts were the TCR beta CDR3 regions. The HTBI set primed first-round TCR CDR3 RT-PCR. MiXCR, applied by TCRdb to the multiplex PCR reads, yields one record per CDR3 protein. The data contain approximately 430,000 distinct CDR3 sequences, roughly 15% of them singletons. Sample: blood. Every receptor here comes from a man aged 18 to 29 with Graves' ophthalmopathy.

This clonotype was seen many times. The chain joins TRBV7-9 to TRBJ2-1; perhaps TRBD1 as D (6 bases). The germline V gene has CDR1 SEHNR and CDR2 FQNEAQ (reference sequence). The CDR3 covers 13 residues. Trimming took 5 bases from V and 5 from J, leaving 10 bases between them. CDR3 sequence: CASSPRDNNEQFF. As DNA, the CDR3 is TGTGCCAGCAGCCCCCGGGACAACAATGAGCAGTTCTTC.

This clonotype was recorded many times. CDR3 amino acids: CASSLESGGAYEQYF. In nucleotides, the CDR3 is TGTGCCAGCAGCCTCGAATCTGGCGGGGCCTACGAGCAGTACTTC. The J gene is TRBJ2-7, the V gene TRBV11-3, with a tentative D call TRBD2 (6 bases). The V end lost 5 bases, the J end lost 2 bases, and 16 bases lay between the germline ends. The germline V gene has CDR1 SGHNT and CDR2 YENEEA. The length of the CDR3 is 15 residues.

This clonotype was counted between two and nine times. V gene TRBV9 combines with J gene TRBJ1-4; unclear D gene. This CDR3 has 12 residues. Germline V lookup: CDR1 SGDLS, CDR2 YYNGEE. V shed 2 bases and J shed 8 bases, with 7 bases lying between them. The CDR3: CASSVGREKLFF. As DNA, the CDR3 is TGTGCCAGCAGCGTGGGGAGGGAAAAACTGTTTTTT.

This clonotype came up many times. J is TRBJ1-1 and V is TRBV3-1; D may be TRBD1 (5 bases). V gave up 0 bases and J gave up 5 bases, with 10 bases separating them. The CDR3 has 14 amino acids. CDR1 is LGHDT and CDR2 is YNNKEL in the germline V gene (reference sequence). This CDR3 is CASSQEGGVTEAFF. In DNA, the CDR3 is TGTGCCAGCAGCCAAGAAGGAGGGGTGACTGAAGCTTTCTTT.

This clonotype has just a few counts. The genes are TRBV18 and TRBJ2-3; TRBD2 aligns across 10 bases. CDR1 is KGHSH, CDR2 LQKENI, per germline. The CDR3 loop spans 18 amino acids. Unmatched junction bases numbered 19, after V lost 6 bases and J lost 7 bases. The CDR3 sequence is CASSPAWPLEREGNTQYF. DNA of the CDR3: TGTGCCAGCTCCCCGGCATGGCCTCTGGAGCGGGAGGGAAATACGCAGTATTTT.

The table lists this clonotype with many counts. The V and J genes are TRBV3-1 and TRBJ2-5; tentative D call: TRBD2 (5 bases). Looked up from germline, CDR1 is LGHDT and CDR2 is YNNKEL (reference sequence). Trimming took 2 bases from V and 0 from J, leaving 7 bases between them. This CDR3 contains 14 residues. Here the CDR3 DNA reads TGTGCCAGCAGCCAACGCGGGTACCAAGAGACCCAGTACTTC. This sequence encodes CASSQRGYQETQYF.

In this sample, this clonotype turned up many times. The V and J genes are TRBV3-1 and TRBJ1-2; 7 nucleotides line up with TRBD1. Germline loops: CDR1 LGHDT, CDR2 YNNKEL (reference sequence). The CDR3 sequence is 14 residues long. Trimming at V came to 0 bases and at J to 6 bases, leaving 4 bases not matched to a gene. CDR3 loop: CASSQETGKNGYTF. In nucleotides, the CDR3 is TGTGCCAGCAGCCAAGAGACAGGGAAGAATGGCTACACCTTC.

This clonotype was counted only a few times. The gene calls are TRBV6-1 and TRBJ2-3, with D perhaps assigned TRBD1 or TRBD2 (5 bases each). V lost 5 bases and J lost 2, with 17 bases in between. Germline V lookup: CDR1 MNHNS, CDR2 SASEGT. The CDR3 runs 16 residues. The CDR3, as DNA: TGTGCCAGCAGTCCGGTAATTGGGGGACCCACAGATACGCAGTATTTT. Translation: CASSPVIGGPTDTQYF.

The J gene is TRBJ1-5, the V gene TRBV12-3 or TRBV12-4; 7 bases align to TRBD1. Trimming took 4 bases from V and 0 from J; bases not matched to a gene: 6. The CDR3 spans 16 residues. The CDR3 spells CASSSPGQISNQPQHF. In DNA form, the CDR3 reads TGTGCCAGCAGTTCCCCGGGACAGATTAGCAATCAGCCCCAGCATTTT.

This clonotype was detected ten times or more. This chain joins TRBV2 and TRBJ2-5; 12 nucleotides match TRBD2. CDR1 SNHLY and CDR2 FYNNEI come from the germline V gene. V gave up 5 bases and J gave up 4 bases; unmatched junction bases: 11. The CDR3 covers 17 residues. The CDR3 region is CASSPPGASGRGETQYF. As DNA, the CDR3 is TGTGCCAGCAGTCCTCCAGGGGCTAGCGGGAGGGGAGAGACCCAGTACTTC.

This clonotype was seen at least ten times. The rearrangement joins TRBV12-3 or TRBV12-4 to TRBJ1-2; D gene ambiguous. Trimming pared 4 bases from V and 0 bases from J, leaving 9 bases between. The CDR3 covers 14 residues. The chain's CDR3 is CASSWAGANYGYTF. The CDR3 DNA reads TGTGCCAGCAGTTGGGCAGGAGCTAACTATGGCTACACCTTC.

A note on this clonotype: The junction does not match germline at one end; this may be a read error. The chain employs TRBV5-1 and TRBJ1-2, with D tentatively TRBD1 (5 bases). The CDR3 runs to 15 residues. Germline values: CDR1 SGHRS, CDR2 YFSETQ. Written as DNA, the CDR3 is TGCGCCCGCAGCTTGTTTCGGGGGGATGGATATGGCTACACCTTC. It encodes CARSLFRGDGYGYTF.

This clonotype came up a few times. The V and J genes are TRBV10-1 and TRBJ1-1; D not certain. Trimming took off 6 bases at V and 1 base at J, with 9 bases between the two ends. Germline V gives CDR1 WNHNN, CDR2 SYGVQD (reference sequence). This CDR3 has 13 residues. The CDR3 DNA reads TGCGCCAGCAGCCTGCCCTCGAACACTGAAGCTTTCTTT. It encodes CASSLPSNTEAFF.

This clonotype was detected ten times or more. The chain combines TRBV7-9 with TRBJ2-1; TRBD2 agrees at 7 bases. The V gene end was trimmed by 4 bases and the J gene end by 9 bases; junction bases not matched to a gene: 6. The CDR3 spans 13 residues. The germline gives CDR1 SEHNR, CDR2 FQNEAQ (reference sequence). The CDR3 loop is CASSSTGGGEQFF. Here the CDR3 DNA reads TGTGCCAGCAGCTCGACGGGGGGTGGTGAGCAGTTCTTC. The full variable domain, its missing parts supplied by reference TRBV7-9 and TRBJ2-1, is DTGVSQNPRHKITKRGQNVTFRCDPISEHNRLYWYRQTLGQGPEFLTYFQNEAQLEKSRLLSDRFSAERPKGSFSTLEIQRTEQGDSAMYLCASSSTGGGEQFFGPGTRLTVL.

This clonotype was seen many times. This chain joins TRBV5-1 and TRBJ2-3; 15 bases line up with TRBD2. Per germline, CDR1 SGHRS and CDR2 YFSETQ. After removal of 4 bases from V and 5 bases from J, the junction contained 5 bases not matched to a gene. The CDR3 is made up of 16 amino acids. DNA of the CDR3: TGCGCCAGCAGCCAGGGACTAGCGGGAGGTGGAGATACGCAGTATTTT. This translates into CASSQGLAGGGDTQYF.

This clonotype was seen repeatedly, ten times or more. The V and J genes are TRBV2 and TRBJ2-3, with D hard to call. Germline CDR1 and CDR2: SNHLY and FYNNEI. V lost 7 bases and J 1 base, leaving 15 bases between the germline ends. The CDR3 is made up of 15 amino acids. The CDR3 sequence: CASNRRDGRTDTQYF. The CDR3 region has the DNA TGTGCCAGCAATAGAAGAGACGGCCGCACAGATACGCAGTATTTT. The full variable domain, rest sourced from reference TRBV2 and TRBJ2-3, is EPEVTQTPSHQVTQMGQEVILRCVPISNHLYFYWYRQILGQKVEFLVSFYNNEISEKSEIFDDQFSVERPDGSNFTLKIRSTKLEDSAMYFCASNRRDGRTDTQYFGPGTRLTVL.

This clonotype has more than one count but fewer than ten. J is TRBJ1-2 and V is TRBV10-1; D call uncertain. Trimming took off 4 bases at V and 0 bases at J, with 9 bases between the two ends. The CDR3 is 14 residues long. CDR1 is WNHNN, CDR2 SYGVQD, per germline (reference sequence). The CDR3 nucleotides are TGCGCCAGCAGTGCTAACAGAGCTAACTATGGCTACACCTTC. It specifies CASSANRANYGYTF.

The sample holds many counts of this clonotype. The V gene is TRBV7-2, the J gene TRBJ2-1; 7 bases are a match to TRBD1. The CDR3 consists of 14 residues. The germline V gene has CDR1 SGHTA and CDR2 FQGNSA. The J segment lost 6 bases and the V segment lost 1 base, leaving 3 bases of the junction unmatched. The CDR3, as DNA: TGTGCCAGCAGCTTAGTCCCAGGGGGCAATGAGCAGTTCTTC. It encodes CASSLVPGGNEQFF.

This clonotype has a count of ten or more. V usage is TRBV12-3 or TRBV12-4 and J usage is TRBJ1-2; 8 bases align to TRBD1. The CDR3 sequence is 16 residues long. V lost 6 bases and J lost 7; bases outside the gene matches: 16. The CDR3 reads CASSRTGRDGNGGYTF. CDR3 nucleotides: TGTGCCAGCAGCCGGACAGGGAGGGATGGTAATGGTGGCTACACCTTC.

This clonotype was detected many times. The CDR3 protein is CASGLLASGGDTQYF. The CDR3 DNA sequence: TGTGCTAGTGGTTTGTTGGCTAGCGGGGGAGATACGCAGTATTTT. J is TRBJ2-3 and V is TRBV12-5, with 10 nucleotides matching TRBD2. Germline assignment: CDR1 LGHNT and CDR2 FRNRAP. V shed 2 bases and J 5 bases; nucleotides not matched to a gene: 4. This CDR3 is built from 15 residues.